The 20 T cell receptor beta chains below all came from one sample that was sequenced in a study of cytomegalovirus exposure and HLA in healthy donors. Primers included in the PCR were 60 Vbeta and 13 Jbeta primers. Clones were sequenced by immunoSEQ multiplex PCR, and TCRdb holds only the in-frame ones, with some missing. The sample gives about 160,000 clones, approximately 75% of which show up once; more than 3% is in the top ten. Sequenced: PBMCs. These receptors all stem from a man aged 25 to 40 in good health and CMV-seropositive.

Here the CDR3 reads CASSQGLAGSIQETQYF. The CDR3 DNA is TGCGCCAGCAGCCAAGGACTAGCGGGTTCGATCCAAGAGACCCAGTACTTC. The V gene is TRBV4-1, the J gene TRBJ2-5; 10 bases match TRBD2. Germline V gives CDR1 MGHRA, CDR2 YSYEKL. V gave up 1 base and J gave up 1 base; unmatched junction bases: 6. CDR3 length equals 17 residues.

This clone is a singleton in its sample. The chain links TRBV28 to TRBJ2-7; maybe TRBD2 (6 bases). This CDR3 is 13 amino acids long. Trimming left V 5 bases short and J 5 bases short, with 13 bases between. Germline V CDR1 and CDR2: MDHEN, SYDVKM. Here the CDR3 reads CASSGGAGDEQYF. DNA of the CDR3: TGTGCCAGCAGTGGAGGGGCCGGCGACGAGCAGTACTTC.

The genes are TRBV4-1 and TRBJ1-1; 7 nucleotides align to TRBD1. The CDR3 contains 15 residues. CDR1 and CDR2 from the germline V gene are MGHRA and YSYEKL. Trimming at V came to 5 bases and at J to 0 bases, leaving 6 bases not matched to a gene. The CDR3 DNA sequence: TGCGCCAGCAGCGGCCGGGACAGCATGAACACTGAAGCTTTCTTT. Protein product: CASSGRDSMNTEAFF.

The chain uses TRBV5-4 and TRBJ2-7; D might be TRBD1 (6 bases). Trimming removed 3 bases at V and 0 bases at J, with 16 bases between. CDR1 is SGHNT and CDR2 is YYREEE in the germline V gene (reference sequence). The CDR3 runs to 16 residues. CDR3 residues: CASSSTPGVSSYEQYF. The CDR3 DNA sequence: TGTGCCAGCAGCTCGACCCCAGGGGTCAGCTCCTACGAGCAGTACTTC.

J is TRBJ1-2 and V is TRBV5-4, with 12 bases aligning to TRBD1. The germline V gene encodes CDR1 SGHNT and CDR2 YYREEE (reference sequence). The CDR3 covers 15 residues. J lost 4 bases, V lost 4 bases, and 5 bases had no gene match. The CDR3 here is CASSGTGGTFYGYTF. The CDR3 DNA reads TGTGCCAGCAGCGGGACAGGGGGCACTTTCTATGGCTACACCTTC.

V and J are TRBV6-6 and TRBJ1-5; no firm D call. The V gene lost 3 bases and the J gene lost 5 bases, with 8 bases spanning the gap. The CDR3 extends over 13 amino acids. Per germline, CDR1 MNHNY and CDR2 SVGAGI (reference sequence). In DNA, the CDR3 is TGTGCCAGCAGTTATACTGAGGATCAGCCCCAGCATTTT. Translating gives CASSYTEDQPQHF.

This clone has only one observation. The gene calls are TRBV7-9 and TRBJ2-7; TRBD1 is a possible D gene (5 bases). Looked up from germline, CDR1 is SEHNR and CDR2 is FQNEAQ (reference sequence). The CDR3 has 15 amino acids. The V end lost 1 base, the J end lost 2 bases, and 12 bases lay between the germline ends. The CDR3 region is CASSLEVTATYEQYF. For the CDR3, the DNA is TGTGCCAGCAGCTTAGAGGTGACAGCGACCTACGAGCAGTACTTC. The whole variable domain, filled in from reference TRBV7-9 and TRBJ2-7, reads DTGVSQNPRHKITKRGQNVTFRCDPISEHNRLYWYRQTLGQGPEFLTYFQNEAQLEKSRLLSDRFSAERPKGSFSTLEIQRTEQGDSAMYLCASSLEVTATYEQYFGPGTRLTVT.

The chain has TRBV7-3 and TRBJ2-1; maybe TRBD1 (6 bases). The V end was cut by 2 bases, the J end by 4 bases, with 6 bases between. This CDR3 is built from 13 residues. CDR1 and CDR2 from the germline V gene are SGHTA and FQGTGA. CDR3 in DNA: TGTGCCAGCAGCTTAGACAGGTACAATGAGCAGTTCTTC. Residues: CASSLDRYNEQFF.

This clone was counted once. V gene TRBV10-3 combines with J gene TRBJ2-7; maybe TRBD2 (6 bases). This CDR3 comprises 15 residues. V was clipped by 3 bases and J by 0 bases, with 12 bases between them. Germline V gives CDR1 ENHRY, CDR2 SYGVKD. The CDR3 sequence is CAISDELASSYEQYF. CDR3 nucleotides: TGTGCCATCAGTGATGAACTAGCCAGCTCCTACGAGCAGTACTTC.

CDR3 DNA sequence: TGTGCCAGCAGTGGGAGGGGTTCTGGCTATGAGCAGTTCTTC. The encoded protein is CASSGRGSGYEQFF. V and J are TRBV27 and TRBJ2-1; 7 bases line up with TRBD2. V trimming: 5 bases; J trimming: 8 bases; junction bases outside the gene matches: 9. Germline loops: CDR1 MNHEY, CDR2 SMNVEV (reference sequence). This CDR3 region has 14 residues.

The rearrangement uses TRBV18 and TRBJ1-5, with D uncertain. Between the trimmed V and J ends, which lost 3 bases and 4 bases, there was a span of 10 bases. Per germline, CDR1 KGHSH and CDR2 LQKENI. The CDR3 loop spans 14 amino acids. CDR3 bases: TGTGCCAGCTCACCGGAGGTTATGAATCAGCCCCAGCATTTT. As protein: CASSPEVMNQPQHF.

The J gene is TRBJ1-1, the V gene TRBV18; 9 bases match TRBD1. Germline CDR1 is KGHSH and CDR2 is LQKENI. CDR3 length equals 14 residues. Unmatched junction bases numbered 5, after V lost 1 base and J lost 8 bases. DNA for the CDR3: TGTGCCAGCTCACCACGGACAGGGGTCGGCGAAGCTTTCTTT. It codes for CASSPRTGVGEAFF.

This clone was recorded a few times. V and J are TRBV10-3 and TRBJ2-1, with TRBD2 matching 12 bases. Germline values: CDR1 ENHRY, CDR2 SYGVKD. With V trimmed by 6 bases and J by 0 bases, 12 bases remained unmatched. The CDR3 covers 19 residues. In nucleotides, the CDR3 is TGTGCCATCAGAGAAACTAGCGGGGGGCACCCAAGCTCCTACAATGAGCAGTTCTTC. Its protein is CAIRETSGGHPSSYNEQFF.

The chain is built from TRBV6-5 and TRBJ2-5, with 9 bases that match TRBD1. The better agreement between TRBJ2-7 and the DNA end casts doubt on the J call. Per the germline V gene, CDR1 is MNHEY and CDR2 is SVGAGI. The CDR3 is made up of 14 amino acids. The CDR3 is CASSYGTGSDEQYF. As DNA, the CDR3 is TGTGCCAGCAGTTACGGGACAGGGAGCGACGAGCAGTACTTC.

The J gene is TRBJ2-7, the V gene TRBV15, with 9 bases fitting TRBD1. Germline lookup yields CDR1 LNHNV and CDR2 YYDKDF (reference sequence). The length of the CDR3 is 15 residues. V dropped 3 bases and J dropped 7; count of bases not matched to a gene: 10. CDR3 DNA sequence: TGTGCCACCAGCAGGGACAGGGGCCCTGTTGGAGAGCAGTACTTC. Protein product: CATSRDRGPVGEQYF.

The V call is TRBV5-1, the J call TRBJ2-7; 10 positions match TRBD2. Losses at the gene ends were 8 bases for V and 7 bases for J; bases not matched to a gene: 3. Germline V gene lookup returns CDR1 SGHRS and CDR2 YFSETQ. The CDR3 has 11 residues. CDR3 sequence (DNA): TGCGCCAGTCATAGCGGGGGGGAGCAGTACTTC. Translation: CASHSGGEQYF.

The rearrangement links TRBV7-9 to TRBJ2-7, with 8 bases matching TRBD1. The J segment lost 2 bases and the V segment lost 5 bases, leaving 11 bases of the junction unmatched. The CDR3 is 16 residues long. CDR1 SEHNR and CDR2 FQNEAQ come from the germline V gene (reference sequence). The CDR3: CASSPRHGQGAYEQYF. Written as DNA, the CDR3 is TGTGCCAGCAGCCCAAGACACGGACAGGGAGCCTACGAGCAGTACTTC.

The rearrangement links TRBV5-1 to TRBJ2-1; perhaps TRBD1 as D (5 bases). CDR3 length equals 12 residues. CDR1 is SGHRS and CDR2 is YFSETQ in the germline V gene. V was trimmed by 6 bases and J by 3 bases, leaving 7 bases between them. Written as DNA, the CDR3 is TGCGCCAGCAAAGACAGCTACAATGAGCAGTTCTTC. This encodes CASKDSYNEQFF.

Here the CDR3 DNA reads TGTGCCAGCAGGAGGTCTGGGGCCAACGTCCTGACTTTC. It is translated as CASRRSGANVLTF. The chain combines TRBV25-1 with TRBJ2-6; no firm D call. The CDR3 is made up of 13 amino acids. The germline CDR1 and CDR2 sequences are MGHDK and SYGVNS. Trimming shortened V by 6 bases and J by 1 base, and 4 bases separated the two germline ends.

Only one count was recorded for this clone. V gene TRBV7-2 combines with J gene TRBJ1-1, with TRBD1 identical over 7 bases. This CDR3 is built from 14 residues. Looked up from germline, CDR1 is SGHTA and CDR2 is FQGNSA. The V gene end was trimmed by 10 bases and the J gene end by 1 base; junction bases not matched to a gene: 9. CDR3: CATLEGTANTEAFF. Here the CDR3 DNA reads TGTGCCACCCTGGAGGGGACAGCGAACACTGAAGCTTTCTTT.